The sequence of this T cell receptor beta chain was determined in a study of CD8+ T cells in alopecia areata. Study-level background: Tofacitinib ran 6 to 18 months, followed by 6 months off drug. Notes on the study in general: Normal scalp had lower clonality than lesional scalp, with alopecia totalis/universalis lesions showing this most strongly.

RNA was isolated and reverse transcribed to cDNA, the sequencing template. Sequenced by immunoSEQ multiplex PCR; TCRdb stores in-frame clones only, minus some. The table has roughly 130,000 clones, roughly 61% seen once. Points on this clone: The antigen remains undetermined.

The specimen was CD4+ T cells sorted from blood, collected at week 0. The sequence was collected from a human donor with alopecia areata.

CDR3 amino acids: CASSQDLAREQYF. DNA for the CDR3: TGCGCCAGCAGCCAAGATTTGGCGCGGGAGCAGTACTTC. The gene calls are TRBV4-3 and TRBJ2-7; D unclear. V was trimmed by 0 bases and J by 7 bases, leaving 10 bases between them. The germline gives CDR1 LGHNA, CDR2 YSLEER. The CDR3 is 13 amino acids.